Reported below is one TCR beta chain. The data originate from a study of T cell responses to AZD1222 COVID-19 vaccine. From germline, CDR1 is KGHSH and CDR2 LQKENI. V gave up 4 bases and J gave up 2 bases; unmatched junction bases: 7. CDR3 length: 16 amino acids. Only in-frame clones appear in the TCRdb table, and some are missing; sequencing was by immunoSEQ multiplex PCR. The table includes over 100,000 clones, just over 85% detected once. The material was peripheral blood, obtained on day 0 of AZD1222 vaccination. This TCR was sampled from an adult in good health. This sequence joins TRBV18 and TRBJ1-3; 8 nucleotides line up with TRBD1. The CDR3 spells CASSRLTGVPGNTIYF. DNA for the CDR3: TGTGCCAGCTCACGACTGACAGGGGTGCCTGGAAACACCATATATTTT.